The 25 T cell receptor beta chains listed next were all sequenced from one sample in a study of regulatory dendritic cells for organ transplantation. Assay used: immunoSEQ multiplex PCR; TCRdb lists only in-frame clones, some missing. The data hold 25,000 to 35,000 clones, with around 83% observed a single time. Sequencing was done on a sample of naive CD4+ T cells from blood. Noted subset: CD45RA+ naive T cells. The receptors were sampled from a human donor in good health.

The chain combines TRBV5-1 with TRBJ2-3; D is undetermined. The CDR3 extends over 13 amino acids. V lost 2 bases to trimming and J lost 1 base, with 5 bases between them. The V gene's germline CDR1 is SGHRS and CDR2 YFSETQ. CDR3 coding DNA: TGCGCCAGCAGCTTAGAGGGCACAGATACGCAGTATTTT. This encodes CASSLEGTDTQYF.

CDR3 loop: CASSLDPSSSEQYF. The CDR3, as DNA: TGTGCCAGCAGCTTAGACCCTAGTTCGTCCGAGCAGTACTTC. The J gene is TRBJ2-7, the V gene TRBV7-2; D not certain. The germline V gene encodes CDR1 SGHTA and CDR2 FQGNSA. V was clipped by 1 base and J by 6 bases, with 13 bases between them. The length of the CDR3 is 14 residues.

The genes are TRBV19 and TRBJ1-4; D remains unclear. CDR1 LNHDA and CDR2 SQIVND come from the germline V gene (reference sequence). V was pared by 3 bases and J by 7 bases, with 12 bases between. This CDR3 comprises 14 residues. The DNA for the CDR3 is TGTGCCAGTAGTATCGGAGGCGGACCTGAAAAACTGTTTTTT. Its translation is CASSIGGGPEKLFF.

The chain joins TRBV6-1 to TRBJ2-3; the D is unclear. The ends were cut back, 1 base at V and 0 bases at J, with 11 bases in the middle. CDR1 and CDR2 from the germline V gene are MNHNS and SASEGT. The CDR3 runs to 16 residues. CDR3 in amino acids: CASSEGTRLSTDTQYF. The CDR3 DNA reads TGTGCCAGCAGTGAAGGTACTCGACTTAGCACAGATACGCAGTATTTT.

This chain connects TRBV7-2 to TRBJ1-1; the D is unclear. This CDR3 region has 16 residues. Germline CDR1 is SGHTA and CDR2 is FQGNSA. Trimming pared 2 bases from V and 5 bases from J, leaving 18 bases between. Here the CDR3 DNA reads TGTGCCAGCAGCTTATTCGCTAGAACTCTAGGAACTGAAGCTTTCTTT. Its translation: CASSLFARTLGTEAFF.

The chain joins TRBV18 to TRBJ1-6, with D tentatively TRBD1 (6 bases). Germline CDR1 reads KGHSH; CDR2 reads LQKENI. The CDR3 has 15 amino acids. Trimming stripped 3 bases from V and 10 bases from J, with 16 bases between. The CDR3 nucleotides read TGTGCCAGCTCACCCCGGGACAAAGGTTCCTCACCCCTCCACTTT. Translated, it gives CASSPRDKGSSPLHF.

The chain is built from TRBV4-1 and TRBJ2-7; the match to TRBD1 covers 10 bases. CDR1 is MGHRA, CDR2 YSYEKL, per germline. The ends lost 0 bases at V and 7 bases at J; junction bases unmatched: 6. CDR3 size: 15 residues. The CDR3, as DNA: TGCGCCAGCAGCCAAGATGAGGGACAGGGGCGGGAGCAGTACTTC. Its translation is CASSQDEGQGREQYF.

The gene calls are TRBV5-1 and TRBJ1-5; D may be TRBD1 (5 bases). Between the trimmed V and J ends, which lost 0 bases and 4 bases, there was a span of 11 bases. The CDR3 contains 15 residues. Germline CDR1 is SGHRS and CDR2 is YFSETQ. The CDR3 loop is CASSLESGQNQPQHF. As DNA, the CDR3 is TGCGCCAGCAGCTTGGAGTCAGGGCAAAATCAGCCCCAGCATTTT.

The chain links TRBV4-3 to TRBJ1-2; D not resolved. Trimming took 2 bases from V and 1 from J, leaving 11 bases between them. Germline assignment: CDR1 LGHNA and CDR2 YSLEER. This CDR3 is 15 amino acids long. The CDR3 sequence: CASSQKGLDNYGYTF. In DNA form, the CDR3 reads TGCGCCAGCAGCCAAAAAGGACTGGATAACTATGGCTACACCTTC.

The chain couples TRBV5-4 to TRBJ2-2; no clear D gene. Deletions cut 0 bases from V and 6 bases from J, with 6 bases between. Germline V gives CDR1 SGHNT, CDR2 YYREEE (reference sequence). The CDR3 consists of 13 residues. The CDR3 region has the DNA TGTGCCAGCAGCTTGGCGCAGGCCGGGGAGCTGTTTTTT. Protein sequence: CASSLAQAGELFF.

The gene calls are TRBV2 and TRBJ2-6, with D unclear. The CDR3 has 13 residues. Germline V CDR1 and CDR2: SNHLY, FYNNEI. V dropped 9 bases and J dropped 2 bases, with 8 bases sitting between them. The CDR3: CASTFTGANVLTF. Here the CDR3 DNA reads TGTGCCAGTACATTCACTGGGGCCAACGTCCTGACTTTC.

J is TRBJ1-2 and V is TRBV27; 8 bases align to TRBD1. There are 19 residues in the CDR3. The J segment lost 4 bases and the V segment lost 5 bases, leaving 21 bases of the junction unmatched. Germline CDR1 reads MNHEY; CDR2 reads SMNVEV (reference sequence). CDR3 bases: TGTGCCAGCAGTCCTACCCTTGGACAGGGCAGGGGCTCCACCTATGGCTACACCTTC. This gives the protein CASSPTLGQGRGSTYGYTF.

V gene TRBV6-4 combines with J gene TRBJ1-5, with 7 bases identical to TRBD1. Germline V gene data show CDR1 as MRHNA and CDR2 as SNTAGT. The CDR3 totals 14 residues. Unmatched junction bases numbered 8, after V lost 7 bases and J lost 5 bases. The CDR3 sequence is CASNSRDSYQPQHF. CDR3 DNA sequence: TGTGCCAGCAATTCGAGGGACAGCTATCAGCCCCAGCATTTT.

This chain links TRBV5-1 with TRBJ1-2; 9 bases are a match to TRBD1. The CDR3 is 15 amino acids. Trimming at V came to 1 base and at J to 7 bases, leaving 8 bases not matched to a gene. Germline CDR1 reads SGHRS; CDR2 reads YFSETQ. The CDR3 sequence: CASSLTADRGSGYTF. CDR3 nucleotides: TGCGCCAGCAGCTTGACCGCGGACAGGGGAAGTGGCTACACCTTC.

This clone has only a few counts. This rearrangement joins TRBV19 to TRBJ1-1; a possible D gene is TRBD1 (6 bases). This CDR3 has 14 amino acids. CDR1 LNHDA and CDR2 SQIVND come from the germline V gene (reference sequence). The ends were cut back, 3 bases at V and 1 base at J, with 9 bases in the middle. The CDR3 loop is CASSISTGNTEAFF. The CDR3 nucleotides are TGTGCCAGTAGTATCTCGACAGGGAACACTGAAGCTTTCTTT.

A word on this clone: Relative to the germline gene, one junction end is altered; a read error may explain this. The chain joins TRBV10-3 to TRBJ1-2; D not resolved. CDR3 length equals 11 residues. Looked up from germline, CDR1 is ENHRY and CDR2 is SYGVKD. DNA of the CDR3: TGTGCCATAAGTGGGAGCTATGGCTACACCTTC. It encodes CAISGSYGYTF.

The rearrangement links TRBV19 to TRBJ2-2, with a tentative D call TRBD1 (6 bases). The germline CDR1 and CDR2 sequences are LNHDA and SQIVND (reference sequence). CDR3 length: 15 residues. V was cut by 5 bases and J by 6 bases, with 16 bases left in between. CDR3 nucleotides: TGTGCCAGTAGTGAAAGGACAGACGTGGCCGGGGAGCTGTTTTTT. It yields the protein CASSERTDVAGELFF. The whole variable domain, remainder taken from reference TRBV19 and TRBJ2-2, is DGGITQSPKYLFRKEGQNVTLSCEQNLNHDAMYWYRQDPGQGLRLIYYSQIVNDFQKGDIAEGYSVSREKKESFPLTVTSAQKNPTAFYLCASSERTDVAGELFFGEGSRLTVL.

J is TRBJ1-5 and V is TRBV19; tentative D call: TRBD1 (6 bases). The length of the CDR3 is 14 residues. V lost 3 bases and J 4 bases, leaving 10 bases between the germline ends. From germline, CDR1 is LNHDA and CDR2 SQIVND (reference sequence). CDR3 nucleotides: TGTGCCAGTAGTATCAGGGGCGAGAATCAGCCCCAGCATTTT. Amino acid sequence: CASSIRGENQPQHF.

The chain combines TRBV6-5 with TRBJ1-4; 7 nucleotides line up with TRBD1. V dropped 5 bases and J dropped 7; count of bases not matched to a gene: 7. The CDR3 contains 14 residues. CDR1 and CDR2 (germline): MNHEY, SVGAGI. CDR3 region: CASSETGQTEKLFF. The CDR3 DNA reads as TGTGCCAGCAGTGAGACAGGGCAGACTGAAAAACTGTTTTTT.

This clone turned up a few times. The V gene is TRBV27, the J gene TRBJ1-5; the D gene is possibly TRBD1 (6 bases). The germline V gene has CDR1 MNHEY and CDR2 SMNVEV (reference sequence). CDR3 size: 16 residues. Trimming stripped 6 bases from V and 1 base from J, with 16 bases between. The CDR3 DNA sequence: TGTGCCAGCAGGCAGACAGGAGTGGACAGCAATCAGCCCCAGCATTTT. It is translated as CASRQTGVDSNQPQHF.

The chain is built from TRBV19 and TRBJ1-1, with D hard to call. Germline V CDR1 and CDR2: LNHDA, SQIVND (reference sequence). The germline V and J ends were trimmed by 7 bases and 1 base, with 19 bases remaining between them. This CDR3 has 16 amino acids. CDR3 region: CASTTLSRAGNTEAFF. The CDR3 DNA reads TGTGCCAGTACCACCCTGTCCCGCGCCGGGAACACTGAAGCTTTCTTT. Together with reference TRBV19 and TRBJ1-1, the CDR3 gives the full variable domain: DGGITQSPKYLFRKEGQNVTLSCEQNLNHDAMYWYRQDPGQGLRLIYYSQIVNDFQKGDIAEGYSVSREKKESFPLTVTSAQKNPTAFYLCASTTLSRAGNTEAFFGQGTRLTVV.

A single count supports this clone. This chain connects TRBV2 to TRBJ2-2; 9 bases line up with TRBD1. Losses at the gene ends were 6 bases for V and 7 bases for J; bases not matched to a gene: 6. The CDR3 runs to 14 residues. Looked up from germline, CDR1 is SNHLY and CDR2 is FYNNEI. The CDR3 here is CASRGQGAVGELFF. The CDR3 nucleotides read TGTGCCAGCAGGGGACAGGGAGCGGTCGGGGAGCTGTTTTTT.

The rearrangement links TRBV7-2 to TRBJ1-1; D may be TRBD1 (5 bases). Germline assignment: CDR1 SGHTA and CDR2 FQGNSA. The V end was cut by 5 bases, the J end by 4 bases, with 14 bases between. The CDR3 is 14 residues long. As DNA, the CDR3 is TGTGCCAGCAGCCGACGGGGGGTTAGCACTGAAGCTTTCTTT. Translation gives CASSRRGVSTEAFF.

The chain recombines TRBV7-2 with TRBJ2-2, with 7 bases lining up with TRBD2. With 1 base clipped from V and 1 base from J, the junction kept 3 bases outside the gene matches. CDR3 size: 16 residues. CDR1 SGHTA and CDR2 FQGNSA come from the germline V gene. The CDR3 loop is CASSLEGGGNTGELFF. The CDR3 DNA is TGTGCCAGCAGCTTAGAAGGCGGGGGGAACACCGGGGAGCTGTTTTTT.

The chain combines TRBV5-1 with TRBJ2-1, with 7 bases matching TRBD1. This CDR3 has 15 amino acids. Germline V gives CDR1 SGHRS, CDR2 YFSETQ. With 3 bases clipped from V and 8 bases from J, the junction kept 11 bases outside the gene matches. The CDR3: CASSWQGGPSDEQFF. The CDR3 region has the DNA TGCGCCAGCAGCTGGCAAGGGGGCCCCTCGGATGAGCAGTTCTTC. Drawing the rest from reference TRBV5-1 and TRBJ2-1, the complete variable domain is KAGVTQTPRYLIKTRGQQVTLSCSPISGHRSVSWYQQTPGQGLQFLFEYFSETQRNKGNFPGRFSGRQFSNSRSEMNVSTLELGDSALYLCASSWQGGPSDEQFFGPGTRLTVL.